This T cell receptor beta chain was found in a study of blood T cells in healthy people across ages. Background on the study: Through template switching, about one barcoded beta molecule was captured per two T cells, as measured in model experiments.

A sample-barcoded 5' primer and a J-beta primer mix were used in a second PCR of about 7 to 12 cycles. TCRdb called the 5' RACE reads again in MiXCR, with one record for every CDR3 protein. The sample carries about 1.5 million distinct CDR3 sequences, under 55% recorded once. The ends lost 0 bases at V and 0 bases at J; junction bases unmatched: 8. The V gene's germline CDR1 is SGHTA and CDR2 FQGNSA. This CDR3 is built from 18 residues. The chain joins TRBV7-2 to TRBJ2-3, with 8 nucleotides matching TRBD2. This TCR came from a woman aged 18-29 years in good health. Specimen: blood. CDR3 sequence reads: CASSLATDRLASTDTQYF. The CDR3 DNA reads as TGTGCCAGCAGCTTAGCAACCGATAGACTAGCGAGCACAGATACGCAGTATTTT.